The clone carrying this T cell receptor (beta chain) has more than one count but fewer than ten. The CDR3 loop spans 14 amino acids. Germline loops: CDR1 MNHEY, CDR2 SVGAGI. Trimming cost V 6 bases and J 8 bases; bases outside gene matches: 10. This record belongs to a study of control samples from healthy donors and cancer patients. The protocol was immunoSEQ multiplex PCR, while the TCRdb copy is restricted to in-frame clones and leaves out a portion. The table includes about 54,000 clones, almost 96% detected once. The clonotype was recovered from a woman in her 30s in good health. V is TRBV6-5 and J is TRBJ1-2; TRBD1 matches at 9 bases. Material: blood. This CDR3 reads CASSLSGTGWGYTF. The CDR3 DNA sequence: TGTGCCAGCAGCCTTTCCGGGACAGGGTGGGGCTACACCTTC.